The 5 T cell receptor beta chains below were found in one sample sequenced in a study of blood T cell repertoires in COVID-19. TCRdb's copy holds only in-frame clones and misses some; the assay was immunoSEQ multiplex PCR. Here the sample spans 13,000 or so clones, approximately 87% being singletons. Sequenced input: peripheral blood. The receptors were gathered from a middle-aged man with active or convalescent COVID-19.

The chain is built from TRBV2 and TRBJ1-3; D is uncertain. The ends were cut back, 6 bases at V and 0 bases at J, with 9 bases in the middle. Looked up from germline, CDR1 is SNHLY and CDR2 is FYNNEI. The CDR3 runs to 14 residues. This CDR3 reads CASRPQSSGNTIYF. CDR3 DNA sequence: TGTGCCAGCAGGCCACAATCCTCTGGAAACACCATATATTTT.

In its sample, this clone was seen once. The chain recombines TRBV27 with TRBJ1-5; D possibly corresponds to TRBD1 (6 bases). V lost 4 bases to trimming and J lost 7 bases, with 11 bases between them. CDR3 length: 13 residues. The germline V gene has CDR1 MNHEY and CDR2 SMNVEV (reference sequence). The CDR3 nucleotides read TGTGCCAGCAGTTCACAGGGTAGGCAGCCCCAGCATTTT. Protein: CASSSQGRQPQHF.

Concerning this clone itself: At one of its ends the junction is not consistent with the germline gene, which may arise from a read error. The chain has TRBV6-2 or TRBV6-3 and TRBJ2-5; D might be TRBD2 (7 bases). The germline V gene encodes CDR1 MNHEY and CDR2 SVGEGT. The CDR3 spans 14 residues. This chain's CDR3 is CASRYEQGGETQYF. The CDR3 DNA follows: TGTGCCAGCCGTTATGAACAGGGAGGGGAGACCCAGTACTTC.

V gene TRBV2 combines with J gene TRBJ2-2; D unclear. Trimming cost V 1 base and J 2 bases, with 8 bases left between them. The CDR3 spans 15 residues. From germline, CDR1 is SNHLY and CDR2 FYNNEI. The CDR3 protein is CASSEVDSNTGELFF. CDR3 sequence (DNA): TGTGCCAGCAGTGAAGTCGACTCTAACACCGGGGAGCTGTTTTTT.

In its sample, this clone was seen a few times. The V gene is TRBV10-1, the J gene TRBJ2-5; D not certain. The CDR3 consists of 13 residues. Germline CDR1 is WNHNN and CDR2 is SYGVQD (reference sequence). V shed 4 bases and J shed 1 base, with 7 bases lying between them. In DNA form, the CDR3 reads TGCGCCAGCAGTGCTGACTTCCAAGAGACCCAGTACTTC. Its protein is CASSADFQETQYF.